Below, one T cell receptor beta chain is given with its context. The antigen is undetermined. This record belongs to a study of vaccination effects on CD4 cells after COVID-19. Study details: The median interval between the second dose and post-vaccine sampling was 72 days. Overall study results and limits: The authors studied few convalescent patients and collected no early post-infection timepoints. After vaccination of healthy people, only 1 of 255 vaccine-induced clones cross-reacted with common cold coronaviruses.

TCRdb's table, derived via immunoSEQ multiplex PCR, lists solely in-frame clones and lacks some. Found here are 70,000 to 85,000 clones, roughly four fifths of them singletons; the top ten hold approximately 1.3%. Within the ViraFEST assay, antigen-specific CD4+ T cells underwent expansion with viral peptide pools prior to sequencing. Researchers isolated CD4+ T cells once less than twelve days of culture had elapsed. Each participant was administered two doses of either the BNT162b2 or the mRNA-1273 vaccine. The V gene lost 6 bases and the J gene lost 2 bases, with 15 bases spanning the gap. CDR1 and CDR2 (germline): LNHDA, SQIVND (reference sequence). This CDR3 has 15 amino acids.

Sequences were derived from CD4+ T cells from PBMCs cultured with HCoV-229E spike peptides, sampled after COVID-19 vaccination. The origin of this receptor is a human donor who received a COVID-19 vaccine. V and J are TRBV19 and TRBJ2-3; TRBD2 is a possible D gene (5 bases). This CDR3 reads CASSPDGIFTDTQYF. The CDR3 DNA is TGTGCCAGTAGCCCCGACGGGATTTTCACAGATACGCAGTATTTT. The whole variable domain, remainder taken from reference TRBV19 and TRBJ2-3, is DGGITQSPKYLFRKEGQNVTLSCEQNLNHDAMYWYRQDPGQGLRLIYYSQIVNDFQKGDIAEGYSVSREKKESFPLTVTSAQKNPTAFYLCASSPDGIFTDTQYFGPGTRLTVL.